A single sample is the source of the 2 T cell receptor beta chains below, sequenced in a study of CD8 T cells in Susac syndrome. With random hexamers, about 0.5 to 1 ug RNA was reverse transcribed. From the immunoSEQ multiplex PCR reads, TCRdb called clonotypes with MiXCR, one entry per CDR3 protein. The table lists approximately 270,000 distinct CDR3 sequences, 80% to 95% of them singletons. Sequenced: CD4+ T cells from PBMCs. These TCRs come from a human donor with multiple sclerosis.

This sequence joins TRBV21-1 and TRBJ2-7. TRBV21-1 is recorded as a pseudogene. CDR3 length equals 14 residues. The chain's CDR3 is CASSPVWQFYEQYV. The CDR3 coding sequence is TGTGCCAGCAGCCCGGTTTGGCAGTTCTACGAGCAGTACGTC.

The rearrangement uses TRBV29-1 and TRBJ2-5; TRBD2 matches at 7 bases. CDR3 length equals 12 residues. J was trimmed by 4 bases and V by 5 bases; bases with no gene match: 4. Germline V gives CDR1 SQVTM, CDR2 ANQGSEA. The CDR3 loop reads CSVTTGGETQYF. The CDR3 DNA reads as TGCAGCGTTACTACGGGGGGAGAGACCCAGTACTTC. Together with reference TRBV29-1 and TRBJ2-5, the CDR3 gives the full variable domain: SAVISQKPSRDICQRGTSLTIQCQVDSQVTMMFWYRQQPGQSLTLIATANQGSEATYESGFVIDKFPISRPNLTFSTLTVSNMSPEDSSIYLCSVTTGGETQYFGPGTRLLVL.